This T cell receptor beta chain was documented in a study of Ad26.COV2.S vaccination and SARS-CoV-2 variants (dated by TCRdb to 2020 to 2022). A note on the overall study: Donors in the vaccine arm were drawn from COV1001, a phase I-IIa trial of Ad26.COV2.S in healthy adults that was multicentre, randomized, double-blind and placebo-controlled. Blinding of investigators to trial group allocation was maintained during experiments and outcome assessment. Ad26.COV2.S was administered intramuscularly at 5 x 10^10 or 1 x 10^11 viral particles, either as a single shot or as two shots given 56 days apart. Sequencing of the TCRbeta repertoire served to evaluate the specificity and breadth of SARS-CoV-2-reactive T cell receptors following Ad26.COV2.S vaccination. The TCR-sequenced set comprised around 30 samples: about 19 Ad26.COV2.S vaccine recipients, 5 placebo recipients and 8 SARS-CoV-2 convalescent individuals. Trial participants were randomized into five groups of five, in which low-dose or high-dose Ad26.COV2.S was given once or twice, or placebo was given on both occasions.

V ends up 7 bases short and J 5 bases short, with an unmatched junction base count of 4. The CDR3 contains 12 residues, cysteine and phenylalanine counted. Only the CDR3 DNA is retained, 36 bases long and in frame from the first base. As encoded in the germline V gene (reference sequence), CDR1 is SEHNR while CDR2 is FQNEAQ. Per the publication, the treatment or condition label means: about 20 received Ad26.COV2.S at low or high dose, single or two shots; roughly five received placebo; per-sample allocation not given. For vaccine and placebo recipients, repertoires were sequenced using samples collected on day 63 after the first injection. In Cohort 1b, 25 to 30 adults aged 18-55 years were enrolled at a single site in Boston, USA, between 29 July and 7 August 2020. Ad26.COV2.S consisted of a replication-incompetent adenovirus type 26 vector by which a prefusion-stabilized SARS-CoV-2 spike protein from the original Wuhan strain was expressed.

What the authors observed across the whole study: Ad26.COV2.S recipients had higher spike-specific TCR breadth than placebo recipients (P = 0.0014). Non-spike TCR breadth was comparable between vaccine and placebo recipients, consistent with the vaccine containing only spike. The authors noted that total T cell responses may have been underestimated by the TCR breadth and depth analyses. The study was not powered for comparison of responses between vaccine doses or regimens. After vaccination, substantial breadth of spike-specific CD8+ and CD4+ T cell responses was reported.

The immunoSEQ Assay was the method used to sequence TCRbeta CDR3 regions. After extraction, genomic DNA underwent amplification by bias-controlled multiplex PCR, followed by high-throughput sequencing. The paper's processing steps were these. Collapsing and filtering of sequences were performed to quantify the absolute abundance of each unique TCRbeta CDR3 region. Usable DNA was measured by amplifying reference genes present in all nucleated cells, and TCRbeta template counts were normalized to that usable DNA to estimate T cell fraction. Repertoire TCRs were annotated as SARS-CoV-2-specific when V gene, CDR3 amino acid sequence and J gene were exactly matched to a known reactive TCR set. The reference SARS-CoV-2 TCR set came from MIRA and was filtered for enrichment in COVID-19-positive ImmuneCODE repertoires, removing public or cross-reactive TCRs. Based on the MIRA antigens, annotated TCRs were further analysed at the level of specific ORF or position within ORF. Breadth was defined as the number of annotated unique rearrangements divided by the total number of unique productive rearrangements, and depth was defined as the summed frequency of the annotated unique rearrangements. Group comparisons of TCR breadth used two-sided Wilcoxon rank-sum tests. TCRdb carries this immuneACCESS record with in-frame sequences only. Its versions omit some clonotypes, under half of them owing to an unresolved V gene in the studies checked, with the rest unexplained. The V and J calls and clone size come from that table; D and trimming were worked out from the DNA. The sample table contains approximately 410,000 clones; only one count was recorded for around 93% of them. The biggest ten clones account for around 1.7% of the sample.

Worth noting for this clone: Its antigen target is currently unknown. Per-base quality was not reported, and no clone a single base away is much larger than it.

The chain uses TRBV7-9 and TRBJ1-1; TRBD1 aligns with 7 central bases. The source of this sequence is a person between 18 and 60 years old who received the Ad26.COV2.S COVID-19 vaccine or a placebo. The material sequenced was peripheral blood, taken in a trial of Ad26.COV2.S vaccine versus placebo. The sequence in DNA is TGTGCCAGCATGGCAGGGGGAACTGAAGCTTTCTTT. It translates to CASMAGGTEAFF.